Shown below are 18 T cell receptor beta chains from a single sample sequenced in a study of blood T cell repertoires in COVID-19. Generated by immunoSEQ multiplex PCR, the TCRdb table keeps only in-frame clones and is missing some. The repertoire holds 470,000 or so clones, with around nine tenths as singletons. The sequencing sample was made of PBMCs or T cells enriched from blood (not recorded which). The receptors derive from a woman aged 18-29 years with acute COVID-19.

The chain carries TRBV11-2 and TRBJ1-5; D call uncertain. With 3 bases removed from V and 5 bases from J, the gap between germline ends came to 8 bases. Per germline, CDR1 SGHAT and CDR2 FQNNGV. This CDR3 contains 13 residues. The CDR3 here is CASSFWRDQPQHF. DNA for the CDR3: TGTGCCAGCAGCTTCTGGCGGGATCAGCCCCAGCATTTT.

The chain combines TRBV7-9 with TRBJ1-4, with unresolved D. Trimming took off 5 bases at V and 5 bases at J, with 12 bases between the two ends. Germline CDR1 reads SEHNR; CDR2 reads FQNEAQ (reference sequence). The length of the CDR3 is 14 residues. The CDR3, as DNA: TGTGCCAGCAGCAGGGCCCAACGGAATGAAAAACTGTTTTTT. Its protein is CASSRAQRNEKLFF.

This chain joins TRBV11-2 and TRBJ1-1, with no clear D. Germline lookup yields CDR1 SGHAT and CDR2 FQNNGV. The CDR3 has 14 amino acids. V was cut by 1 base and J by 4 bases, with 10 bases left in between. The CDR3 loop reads CASSLGVGRTEAFF. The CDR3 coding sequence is TGTGCCAGCAGCTTAGGGGTGGGCCGCACTGAAGCTTTCTTT.

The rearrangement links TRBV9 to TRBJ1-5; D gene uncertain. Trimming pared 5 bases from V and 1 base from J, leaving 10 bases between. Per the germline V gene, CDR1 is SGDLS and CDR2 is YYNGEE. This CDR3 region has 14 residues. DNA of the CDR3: TGTGCCAGCAGACGGGGAGGGAGCAATCAGCCCCAGCATTTT. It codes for CASRRGGSNQPQHF.

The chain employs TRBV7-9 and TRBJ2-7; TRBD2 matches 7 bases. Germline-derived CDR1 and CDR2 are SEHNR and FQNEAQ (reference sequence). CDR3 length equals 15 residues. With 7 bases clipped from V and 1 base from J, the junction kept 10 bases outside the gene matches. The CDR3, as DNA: TGTGCCAGCACGAGCTTCGTACTAGCGTCCTACGAGCAGTACTTC. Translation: CASTSFVLASYEQYF.

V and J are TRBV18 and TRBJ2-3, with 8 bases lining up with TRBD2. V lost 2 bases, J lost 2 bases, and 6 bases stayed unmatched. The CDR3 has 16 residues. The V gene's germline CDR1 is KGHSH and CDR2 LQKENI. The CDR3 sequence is CASSPVRGGYTDTQYF. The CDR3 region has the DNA TGTGCCAGCTCACCAGTCCGGGGGGGGTACACAGATACGCAGTATTTT.

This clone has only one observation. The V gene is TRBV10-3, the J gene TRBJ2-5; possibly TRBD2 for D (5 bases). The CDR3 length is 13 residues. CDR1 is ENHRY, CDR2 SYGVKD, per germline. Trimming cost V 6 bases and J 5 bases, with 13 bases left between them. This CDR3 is CAISKLVGETQYF. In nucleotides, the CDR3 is TGTGCCATCAGCAAACTAGTTGGTGAGACCCAGTACTTC.

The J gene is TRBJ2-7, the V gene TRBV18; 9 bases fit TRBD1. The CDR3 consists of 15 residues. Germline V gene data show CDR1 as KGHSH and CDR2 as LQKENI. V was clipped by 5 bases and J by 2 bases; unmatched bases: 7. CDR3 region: CASSFRDRVAYEQYF. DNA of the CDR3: TGTGCCAGCTCATTCCGGGACAGGGTTGCCTACGAGCAGTACTTC.

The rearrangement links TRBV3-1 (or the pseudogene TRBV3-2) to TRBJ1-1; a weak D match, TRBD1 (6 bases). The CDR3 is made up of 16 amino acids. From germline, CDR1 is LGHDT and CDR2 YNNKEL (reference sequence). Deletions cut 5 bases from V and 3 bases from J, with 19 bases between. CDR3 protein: CASSKRGAGSDTEAFF. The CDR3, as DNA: TGTGCCAGCAGCAAGCGGGGGGCCGGATCGGACACTGAAGCTTTCTTT.

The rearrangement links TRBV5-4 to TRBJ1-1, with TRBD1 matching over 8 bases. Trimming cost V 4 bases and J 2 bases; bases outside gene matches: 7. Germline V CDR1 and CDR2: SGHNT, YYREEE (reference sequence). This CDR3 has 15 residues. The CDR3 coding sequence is TGTGCCAGCAGCCCCGGACAGGGAAGAAACACTGAAGCTTTCTTT. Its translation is CASSPGQGRNTEAFF.

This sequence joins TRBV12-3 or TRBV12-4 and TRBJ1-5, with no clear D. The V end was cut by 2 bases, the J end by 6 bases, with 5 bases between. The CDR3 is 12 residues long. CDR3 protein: CASSLNFQPQHF. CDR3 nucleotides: TGTGCCAGCAGTTTAAACTTTCAGCCCCAGCATTTT.

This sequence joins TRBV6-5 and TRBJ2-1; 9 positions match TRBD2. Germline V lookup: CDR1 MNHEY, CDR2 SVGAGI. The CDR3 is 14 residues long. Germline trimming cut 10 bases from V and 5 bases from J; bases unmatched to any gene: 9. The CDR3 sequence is CATTGLAQHNEQFF. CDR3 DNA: TGTGCCACCACGGGACTAGCCCAACACAATGAGCAGTTCTTC.

CDR3 DNA: TGTGCCAGCAGTGGACCCGGGGGGCGGACCTACGAGCAGTACTTC. Translating gives CASSGPGGRTYEQYF. V usage is TRBV28 and J usage is TRBJ2-7; D possibly corresponds to TRBD2 (7 bases). Between the trimmed V and J ends, which lost 5 bases and 2 bases, there was a span of 16 bases. This CDR3 has 15 residues. In germline, CDR1 is MDHEN, CDR2 SYDVKM.

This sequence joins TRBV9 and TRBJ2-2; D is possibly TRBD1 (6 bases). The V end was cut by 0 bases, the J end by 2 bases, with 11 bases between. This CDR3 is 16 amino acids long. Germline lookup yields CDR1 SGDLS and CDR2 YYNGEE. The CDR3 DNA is TGTGCCAGCAGCGTAGCTACACAGGGCAACACCGGGGAGCTGTTTTTT. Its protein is CASSVATQGNTGELFF.

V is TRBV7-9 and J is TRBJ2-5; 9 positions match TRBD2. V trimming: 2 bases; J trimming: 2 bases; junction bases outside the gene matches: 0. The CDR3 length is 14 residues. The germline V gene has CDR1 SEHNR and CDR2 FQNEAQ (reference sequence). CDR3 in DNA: TGTGCCAGCAGCTTACTAGCGGGACAAGAGACCCAGTACTTC. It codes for CASSLLAGQETQYF.

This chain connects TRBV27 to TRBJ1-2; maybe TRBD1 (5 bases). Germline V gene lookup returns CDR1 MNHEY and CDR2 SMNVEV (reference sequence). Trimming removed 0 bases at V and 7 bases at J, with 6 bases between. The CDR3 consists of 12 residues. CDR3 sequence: CASSLSGVGYTF. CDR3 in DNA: TGTGCCAGCAGTTTATCAGGGGTTGGCTACACCTTC.

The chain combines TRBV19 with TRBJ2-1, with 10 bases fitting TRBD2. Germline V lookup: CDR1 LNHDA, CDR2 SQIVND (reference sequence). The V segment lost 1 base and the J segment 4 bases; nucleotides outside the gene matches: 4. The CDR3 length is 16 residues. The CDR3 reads CASSIASGGIYNEQFF. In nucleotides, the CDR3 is TGTGCCAGTAGTATAGCTAGCGGGGGCATTTACAATGAGCAGTTCTTC.

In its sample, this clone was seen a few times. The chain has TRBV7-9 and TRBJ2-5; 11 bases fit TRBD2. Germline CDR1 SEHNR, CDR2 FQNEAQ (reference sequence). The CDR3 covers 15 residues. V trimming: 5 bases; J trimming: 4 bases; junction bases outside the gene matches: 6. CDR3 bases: TGTGCCAGCAGCCCCCTACTAGCGGGAGCAGAGACCCAGTACTTC. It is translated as CASSPLLAGAETQYF.